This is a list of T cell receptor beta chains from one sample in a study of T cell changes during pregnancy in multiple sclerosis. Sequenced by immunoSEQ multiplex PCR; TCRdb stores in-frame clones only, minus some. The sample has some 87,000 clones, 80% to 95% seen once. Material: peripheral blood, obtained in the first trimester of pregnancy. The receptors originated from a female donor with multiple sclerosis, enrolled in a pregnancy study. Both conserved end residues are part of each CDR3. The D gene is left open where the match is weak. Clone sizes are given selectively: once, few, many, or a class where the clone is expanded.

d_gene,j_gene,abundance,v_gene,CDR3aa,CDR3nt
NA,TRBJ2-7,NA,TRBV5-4,CASSLAAGIPNYEQYF,TGTGCCAGCAGCTTGGCAGCAGGAATACCCAATTACGAGCAGTACTTC
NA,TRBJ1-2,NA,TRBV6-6,CASSPTWGGGYTF,TGTGCCAGCAGCCCGACTTGGGGCGGTGGCTACACCTTC
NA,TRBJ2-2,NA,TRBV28,CASNSETRSSGELFF,TGTGCCAGCAACTCTGAGACTAGATCGTCCGGGGAGCTGTTTTTT
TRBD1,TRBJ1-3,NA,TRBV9,CASSVRGQGGDTIYF,TGTGCCAGCAGCGTAAGAGGACAGGGCGGAGACACCATATATTTT
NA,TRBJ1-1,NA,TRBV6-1,CASSVGGAEAFF,TGTGCCAGCAGTGTCGGGGGGGCTGAAGCTTTCTTT
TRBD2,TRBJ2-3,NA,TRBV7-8,CASSLFSTSGSDTQYF,TGTGCCAGCAGCTTATTTAGTACTAGCGGCTCGGATACGCAGTATTTT
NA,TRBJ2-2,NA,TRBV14,CASSQARGLGELFF,TGTGCCAGCAGCCAAGCCAGGGGCCTCGGGGAGCTGTTTTTT
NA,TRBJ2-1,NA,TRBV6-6,CASSYFDEQFF,TGTGCCAGCAGTTACTTCGATGAGCAGTTCTTC
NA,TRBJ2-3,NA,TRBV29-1,CSASGRRGTDTQYF,TGCAGCGCGTCCGGGAGACGGGGCACAGATACGCAGTATTTT
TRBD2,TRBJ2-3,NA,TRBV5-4,CASSFSGRGADTQYF,TGTGCCAGCAGCTTTAGCGGGAGAGGAGCAGATACGCAGTATTTT
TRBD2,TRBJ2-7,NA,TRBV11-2,CASSLEAPAGGFYEQYF,TGTGCCAGCAGCTTAGAAGCCCCAGCGGGAGGCTTCTACGAGCAGTACTTC
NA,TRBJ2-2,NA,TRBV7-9,CASSTSTGELFF,TGTGCCAGTTCGACATCCACCGGGGAGCTGTTTTTT
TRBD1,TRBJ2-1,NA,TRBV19,CASRDRTYNEQFF,TGTGCCAGCCGGGACAGGACCTACAATGAGCAGTTCTTC
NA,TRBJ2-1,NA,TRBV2,CASSPPGGSTYNEQFF,TGTGCCAGCAGCCCCCCCGGCGGTTCTACCTACAATGAGCAGTTCTTC
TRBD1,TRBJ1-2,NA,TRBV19,CASSTTGTYGYTF,TGTGCCAGTAGTACGACAGGGACTTATGGCTACACCTTC
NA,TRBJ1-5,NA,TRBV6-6,CASSPTDSNQPQHF,TGTGCCAGCAGTCCGACAGATAGCAATCAGCCCCAGCATTTT
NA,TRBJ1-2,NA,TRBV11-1,CASSSRTAKGGYTF,TGTGCCAGCAGCTCGCGGACAGCCAAGGGGGGCTACACCTTC
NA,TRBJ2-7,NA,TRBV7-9,CASSLPGRGGLYF,TGTGCCAGCAGCCTACCCGGTAGAGGGGGTCTGTACTTC
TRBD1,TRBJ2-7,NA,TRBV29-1,CSVEDTPGGGYEQYF,TGCAGCGTTGAAGATACCCCAGGGGGCGGCTACGAGCAGTACTTC
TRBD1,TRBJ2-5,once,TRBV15,CATARDRAAETQYF,TGTGCCACCGCACGGGACAGGGCAGCGGAGACCCAGTACTTC
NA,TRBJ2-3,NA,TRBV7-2,CASNLGADTQYF,TGTGCCAGCAACCTCGGGGCAGATACGCAGTATTTT
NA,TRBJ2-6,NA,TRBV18,CASSPQFGDAGANVLTF,TGTGCCAGCTCACCCCAGTTCGGGGATGCTGGGGCCAACGTCCTGACTTTC
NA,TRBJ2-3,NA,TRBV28,CASSFYSDTQYF,TGTGCCAGCAGTTTTTATTCAGATACGCAGTATTTT
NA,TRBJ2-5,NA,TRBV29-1,CSVVPGSETQYF,TGCAGCGTGGTGCCGGGGTCAGAGACCCAGTACTTC
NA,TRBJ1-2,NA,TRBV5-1,CASSAELDGYTF,TGCGCCAGCAGCGCCGAGTTGGATGGCTACACCTTC
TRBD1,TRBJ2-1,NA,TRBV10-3,CAVQGAIYNEQFF,TGTGCCGTACAGGGGGCTATCTACAATGAGCAGTTCTTC
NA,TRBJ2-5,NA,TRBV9,CASSPRDF,TGTGCCAGCAGCCCCCGCGACTTC
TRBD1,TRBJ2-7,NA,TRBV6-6,CASSGQVGSYEQYF,TGTGCCAGCAGCGGACAGGTGGGCTCCTACGAGCAGTACTTC
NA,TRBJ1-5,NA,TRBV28,CASTPPGQPQHF,TGTGCCAGCACCCCCCCCGGGCAGCCCCAGCATTTT
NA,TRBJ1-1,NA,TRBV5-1,CASSETLRGGHTEAFF,TGCGCCAGCAGCGAGACCCTACGGGGAGGACACACTGAAGCTTTCTTT
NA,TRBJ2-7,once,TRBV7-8,CASSPTGSSSDEQYF,TGTGCCAGCAGCCCAACCGGTTCGTCGAGCGACGAGCAGTACTTC
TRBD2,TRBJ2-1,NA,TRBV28,CASSSPSLAGGRGEQFF,TGTGCCAGCAGCTCGCCCTCACTAGCGGGAGGGCGAGGTGAGCAGTTCTTC
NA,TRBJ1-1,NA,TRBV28,CASSVQGTEAFF,TGTGCCAGCAGTGTACAGGGTACTGAAGCTTTCTTT
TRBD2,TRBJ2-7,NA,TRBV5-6,CASSLMGTSGSYEQYF,TGTGCCAGCAGCTTGATGGGGACTAGCGGGTCCTACGAGCAGTACTTC
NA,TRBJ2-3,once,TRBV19,CASSLTGTDTQYF,TGTGCCAGTAGTTTGACAGGCACAGATACGCAGTATTTT
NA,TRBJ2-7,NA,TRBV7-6,CASSLSPDSSYEQYF,TGTGCCAGCAGCTTAAGCCCAGACAGCTCCTACGAGCAGTACTTC
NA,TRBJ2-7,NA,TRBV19,CASSRAGTYEQYF,TGTGCCAGTAGCAGGGCAGGGACCTACGAGCAGTACTTC
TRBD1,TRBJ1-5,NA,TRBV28,CASTHKGGQGFHQPQHF,TGTGCCAGCACCCATAAGGGGGGACAGGGTTTTCATCAGCCCCAGCATTTT
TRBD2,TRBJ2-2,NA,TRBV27,CASIGLAGATGTGELFF,TGTGCCAGCATAGGACTAGCGGGAGCCACGGGGACCGGGGAGCTGTTTTTT
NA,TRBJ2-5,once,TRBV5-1,CASSLASWRGEQETQYF,TGCGCCAGCAGCTTGGCCAGTTGGAGGGGAGAACAAGAGACCCAGTACTTC
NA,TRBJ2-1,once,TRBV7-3,CASSLTSGSVFPYNEQFF,TGTGCCAGCAGCTTAACCAGCGGGTCCGTTTTTCCCTACAATGAGCAGTTCTTC
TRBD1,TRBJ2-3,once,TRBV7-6,CASSQGQGRTDTQYF,TGTGCCAGCAGTCAGGGACAGGGACGCACAGATACGCAGTATTTT
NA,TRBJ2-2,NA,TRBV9,CASSVIAEANTGELFF,TGTGCCAGCAGCGTAATAGCGGAGGCGAACACCGGGGAGCTGTTTTTT
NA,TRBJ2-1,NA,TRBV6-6,CASRQQDSSYNEQFF,TGTGCCAGCAGACAACAGGACAGCTCCTACAATGAGCAGTTCTTC
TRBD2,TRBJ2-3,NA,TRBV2,CASTPSPLAGGTDTQYF,TGTGCCAGCACCCCCTCCCCCCTAGCGGGAGGCACAGATACGCAGTATTTT
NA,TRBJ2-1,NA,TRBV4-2,CASSQLAGASSYNEQFF,TGTGCCAGCAGCCAACTCGCGGGGGCCAGCTCCTACAATGAGCAGTTCTTC
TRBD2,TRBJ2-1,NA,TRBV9,CASSVTTSGRNEQFF,TGTGCCAGCAGCGTTACGACTAGCGGGAGAAACGAGCAGTTCTTC
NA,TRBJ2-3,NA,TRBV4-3,CASSQETGRMGTDTQYF,TGCGCCAGCAGCCAAGAGACTGGTAGGATGGGCACAGATACGCAGTATTTT
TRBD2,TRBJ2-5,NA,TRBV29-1,CSAVLAGERSETQYF,TGCAGCGCCGTACTAGCGGGAGAGAGGAGTGAGACCCAGTACTTC
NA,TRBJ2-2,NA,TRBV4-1,CASSQDLWAGTGELFF,TGCGCCAGCAGCCAAGATTTATGGGCAGGGACCGGGGAGCTGTTTTTT